This TCR beta chain was sequenced in a study of siplizumab effects on memory and regulatory T cells. TCRdb's copy holds only in-frame clones and misses some; the assay was immunoSEQ multiplex PCR. The sample includes 90,000 to 120,000 clones, about 91% of them seen just once. The V gene's germline CDR1 is LNHDA and CDR2 SQIVND (reference sequence). V was shortened by 5 bases and J by 5 bases, with 21 bases between the two germline ends. This CDR3 comprises 16 residues. This chain connects TRBV19 to TRBJ1-2; tentatively, D is TRBD1 (6 bases). This clonotype was sampled from a human donor in good health. Some clones in this sample may be carry-over from other donors' samples. The sample was CD4+ T cells sorted from blood. CDR3 in DNA: TGTGCCAGTAGTTCAAGATCACAGGGCGTTAATTATGGCTACACCTTC. Translating it yields CASSSRSQGVNYGYTF.